These 6 T cell receptor beta chains came from one sample sequenced in a study of TIL therapy for anti-PD-1-resistant metastatic lung cancer. The libraries were made with immunoSEQ v3. Profiled with immunoSEQ multiplex PCR; TCRdb holds only in-frame clones, not every one. This table has approximately 30,000 clones, 74% appearing once. Specified time point: pre-treatment sample, taken before nivolumab and TIL therapy. Sample: blood, taken at baseline. These receptor sequences come from a woman aged 30-79 years with non-small cell lung cancer.

This chain uses TRBV21-1 with TRBJ1-1; TRBD1 is taken as the D call from the table, unchecked against the DNA. TRBV21-1 is a pseudogene locus. This CDR3 region has 18 residues. The CDR3 here is CASSKRKGATYSNTEAFF. For the CDR3, the DNA is TGTGCCAGCAGCAAAAGGAAGGGGGCCACCTACTCGAACACTGAAGCTTTCTTT.

This chain links TRBV5-4 with TRBJ1-2; D might be TRBD1 (5 bases). CDR3 length: 17 amino acids. Looked up from germline, CDR1 is SGHNT and CDR2 is YYREEE (reference sequence). V gave up 1 base and J gave up 1 base, with 17 bases separating them. The CDR3 sequence: CASSLSGGGTGNYGYTF. The DNA of the CDR3 is TGTGCCAGCAGCTTGTCTGGGGGAGGGACCGGTAACTATGGCTACACCTTC.

The chain recombines TRBV9 with TRBJ1-3; D remains ambiguous. Germline CDR1 is SGDLS and CDR2 is YYNGEE. The CDR3 consists of 15 residues. Trimming removed 4 bases at V and 0 bases at J, with 11 bases between. The CDR3: CASSLGRTSGNTIYF. CDR3 coding DNA: TGTGCCAGCAGCCTTGGACGGACCTCTGGAAACACCATATATTTT.

V and J are TRBV10-3 and TRBJ2-1; no definite D call. The germline V and J ends were trimmed by 4 bases and 8 bases, with 9 bases remaining between them. There are 12 residues in the CDR3. From germline, CDR1 is ENHRY and CDR2 SYGVKD. This CDR3 is CAISGQADEQFF. The CDR3 nucleotides read TGTGCCATCAGTGGGCAGGCCGATGAGCAGTTCTTC.

The V call is TRBV19, the J call TRBJ1-5, with no clear D. CDR1 is LNHDA, CDR2 SQIVND, per germline (reference sequence). Trimming removed 5 bases at V and 7 bases at J, with 12 bases between. This CDR3 is built from 13 residues. CDR3 sequence: CASSVFDPQPQHF. DNA of the CDR3: TGTGCCAGTAGTGTCTTTGATCCGCAGCCCCAGCATTTT.

The chain couples TRBV10-2 to TRBJ2-3; 8 bases fit TRBD2. CDR1 is WSHSY, CDR2 SAAADI, per germline. Germline trimming cut 7 bases from V and 1 base from J; bases unmatched to any gene: 1. This CDR3 is built from 13 residues. The CDR3 protein is CASKTSGTDTQYF. CDR3 nucleotide sequence: TGCGCCAGCAAGACTAGCGGCACAGATACGCAGTATTTT.